This entry features one T cell receptor (beta chain) sequence. This clone's antigen is unknown. Base qualities are not recorded, but no much larger clone differs from it by a single base. TCRbeta CDR3 regions were amplified from genomic DNA by means of the immunoSEQ Assay, a bias-controlled multiplex PCR. In the paper's pipeline: Nucleated cell counts per sample were estimated from amplification of reference gene primers within the assay. Sequence reads were collapsed and filtered to measure the absolute abundance of every unique TCRbeta CDR3 rearrangement. Productive Simpson clonality was computed per sample as the square root of Simpson's diversity index over productive rearrangements. TCRdb took this table from immuneACCESS and kept in-frame rearrangements with V and J called. Such tables lack part of the clones; where checked against another copy, unresolved V genes explain under half of the gap, and the rest is unexplained. Clone size and the V and J calls come from that table; the DNA yielded D and trimming. In this sample the table shows under 150,000 clones, 75% to 90% of which occur a single time. Approximately 20% of the sample goes to the ten largest clones.

Samples from volunteer blood donors who had recovered from COVID-19 were contributed by a second Seattle source. Whole blood was collected in K2EDTA tubes by collaborating institutions according to the institutions' own protocols. For TCRbeta analysis, collaborators shipped samples as frozen whole blood, isolated PBMCs, or DNA extracted from either of those sample types. This sample was included in a study of blood T cell repertoires in COVID-19 (dated by TCRdb to the early 2020s). Broadly, across the study: Collaborator samples came from the United States, Italy and Spain and covered acute and convalescent phases of COVID-19. The prospective study material was composed of cDNA or gDNA derived from T cells, B-cell-depleted T cells, or PBMCs. Deeply sampled blood TCRbeta repertoires from subjects exposed to, actively infected with, or recovered from COVID-19 were included in the dataset. The repertoires were made available in a free public database intended to serve as a resource for research on the immune response to SARS-CoV-2. The samples were drawn from the first 160 participants of the ongoing ImmuneRACE study and from 950 to 1,500 subjects provided by 6 global collaborators. The sample metadata nearly always contained a de-identified subject ID, COVID-19 status, age in years and sex. Where available, HLA class I and class II types were taken from metadata supplied by the sample provider and were not determined by assay-based typing. General conclusions and limits of the study: The quantity of clinical and demographic metadata differed by source and by participant and was supplied without curation.

The CDR3, from cysteine to phenylalanine, totals 15 residues. The only DNA kept is the CDR3, 45 bases in frame from the first base. The germline V gene provides CDR1 SGDLS and CDR2 YYNGEE. From V the trimming removes 0 bases and from J it removes 0 bases, while the gene matches leave 2 bases of the junction unaccounted for. This TCR was recovered from a woman aged 45-65 years who had recovered from COVID-19. The material sequenced was peripheral blood. The chain is assembled from TRBV9 and TRBJ2-7; TRBD2 matches 8 bases in the middle. CDR3 sequence: CASSVGGTSSYEQYF. The DNA sequence is TGTGCCAGCAGCGTAGGAGGGACTAGCTCCTACGAGCAGTACTTC.